This T cell receptor (beta chain) was profiled in a study of CD8 T cells in Susac syndrome. Sequencing of TCR beta, carried out with a high-throughput approach, was applied to CD8+ and CD4+ T cells from the blood. The CDR3 contains 12 residues. The germline CDR1 and CDR2 sequences are DFQATT and SNEGSKA (reference sequence). V was clipped by 5 bases and J by 4 bases, with 11 bases between them. A quantity of roughly 0.5 to 1 ug RNA underwent reverse transcription using random hexamers. TCRdb itself ran the immunoSEQ multiplex PCR reads through MiXCR, one entry per CDR3 protein. The repertoire has some 190,000 distinct CDR3 sequences, about 93% of them found once; the top ten carry about 0.1%.

This receptor was taken from a human donor in good health. The chain uses TRBV20-1 and TRBJ2-5; D uncertain. What was sequenced was CD4+ T cells from PBMCs. This CDR3 reads CSARRNGETQYF. The CDR3 DNA is TGCAGTGCTCGACGCAACGGAGAGACCCAGTACTTC.